This TCR beta chain was documented in a study of T cell responses to AZD1222 COVID-19 vaccine (dated by TCRdb to 2020 to 2022). Context from the whole study: TCR sequencing was performed for 230 to 250 trial participants, of whom 200 to 210 were given two doses of AZD1222 and some 25 were given two doses of MenACWY control vaccine. Trial participants were enrolled by age into subgroups of 18-55, 56-69 and 70-plus years, and about 150, 27 and 61 TCR-sequenced participants, respectively, were included in these subgroups.

The CDR3 sequence holds 18 residues, the cysteine and phenylalanine included. Only the CDR3 region is kept as DNA, spanning 54 bases read in frame from base 1. CDR1 and CDR2 (SQVTM, ANQGSEA) derive from the germline V gene. The V end gives up 0 bases and the J end 1 base, leaving 11 bases in the junction not matched to a gene. The sample's time point label is to be understood as: baseline before first vaccination. The treatment or condition label, read with the paper, signifies: meningococcal conjugate vaccine given as trial control. Vaccinee samples came from UK trials COV001 and COV002, including a single-blind randomized controlled phase 2/3 trial of AZD1222 (ChAdOx1 nCoV-19) in healthy adults. For TCRbeta chain sequencing, PBMC samples were collected from trial participants at day 0 and at day 28 after the second dose. The CDR3 regions of human TCRbeta chains were analyzed by immunosequencing. As for the authors' bioinformatics: TCRs in the repertoires were compared against a reference library of SARS-CoV-2-specific TCRs that had been generated with the MIRA antigen-specificity platform. Breadth meant the fraction of unique TCRs that were SARS-CoV-2-associated, whereas depth meant the fraction of total T cells that were SARS-CoV-2-associated. Each spike-specific TCR was assigned to its reactive spike region and to a CD4 or CD8 class using the MIRA data. Log10-transformed breadth and depth values were compared by one-way ANOVA with Sidak's multiple comparisons tests. Not all clones reach the TCRdb copy of this immuneACCESS table, which keeps in-frame sequences only. Checked studies attribute under half of the gap to unresolved V genes and leave the rest unexplained. The V and J calls and clone size come from that table; D and trimming were worked out from the DNA. In this sample the table shows about 160,000 clones, about 91% of which occur a single time. Roughly 4.4% of the sample lies in the top ten.

The paper as a whole reports these results and caveats: Vaccine-associated CD4 TCRs spanned the whole spike protein, with dominant responses in regions 160-218 and 743-854. Conclusions about previously exposed vaccinees were limited because only six AZD1222 recipients were SARS-CoV-2 seropositive at baseline. Reportedly, almost half of the unique spike-specific TCRs recognized epitopes lying outside the regions that are mutated in the B.1.351 and B.1.1.7 variants. Spike-specific TCR breadth and depth rose significantly after two AZD1222 doses compared with day 0 and with MenACWY recipients. Because no day 14 peak-response samples were available, the repertoires could be characterized only after the peak T cell response. The 56-69-year group was small, and its depth increase did not reach significance, likely because of low power. Participants were mostly white British, with more females than males. The authors suggested clonal diversity may have been underestimated.

Concerning this clone itself: Its recognized antigen is unknown. Per-nucleotide qualities are absent, and no much larger clonotype sits a single base away.

Recombination connected TRBV29-1 to TRBJ2-3; 9 middle bases align to TRBD1. The sequence came from an adult in good health. The specimen comprised peripheral blood, sampled on day 0 of MenACWY control vaccination. In nucleotides, the sequence is TGCAGCGTTGAAGAGGGACAGGGTGGGAGTAGCGGCACAGATACGCAGTATTTT. Translated, it reads CSVEEGQGGSSGTDTQYF.